This is a list of T cell receptor beta chains from one sample in a study of T-cell memory formation after mild COVID-19. TCRdb re-called the 5' RACE reads with MiXCR, one entry per CDR3 protein. The sample shows 200,000 to 250,000 distinct CDR3 sequences, more than 8% of them seen only once. The specimen was PBMCs or a T cell subset sorted from them (not recorded which). The source is a man in his late teens or twenties who had mild COVID-19 (a few samples of this study predate the infection). Cell type and time point are not known. Both conserved end residues are part of each CDR3. A D gene is named only where the DNA matches it firmly. Clone size is stated in some rows and not others, as once, few, many or a class when expanded.

TRBV13	NA	NA	TRBJ1-3	TGTGCCAGCACCGGAAGGGGAGGCCTCTCTGGAAACACCATATATTTT	CASTGRGGLSGNTIYF
TRBV4-2	NA	many	TRBJ1-3	TGTGCCAGCAGCCGCGAGGGGGTCGGAAACACCATATATTTT	CASSREGVGNTIYF
TRBV9	TRBD1	NA	TRBJ2-1	TGTGCCAGCAGCATCGGACAGGGTCGAGGGCCCAAGCAGTTCTTC	CASSIGQGRGPKQFF
TRBV20-1	NA	few	TRBJ1-1	TGCAGTGCTAGAGCCCCCGGGAGTGGCACTGAAGCTTTCTTT	CSARAPGSGTEAFF
TRBV4-2	NA	NA	TRBJ2-3	TGTGCCAGCAGCCAAGGACCTCGGGCGGAGGGAGATACGCAGTATTTT	CASSQGPRAEGDTQYF
TRBV12-3/TRBV12-4	NA	few	TRBJ1-2	TGTGCCAGCAGTTTGCGCTATGGCTACACCTTC	CASSLRYGYTF
TRBV4-2	NA	few	TRBJ2-3	TGTGCCAGCAGCCACCCAACGGGAGCAAGCACAGATACGCAGTATTTT	CASSHPTGASTDTQYF
TRBV5-5	NA	many	TRBJ1-1	TGTGCCAGCAGCTTGCTGTCGGCGAACACTGAAGCTTTCTTT	CASSLLSANTEAFF
TRBV9	NA	NA	TRBJ1-1	TGTGCCAGCAGCCTAATCCGGGACTCTCAGGGAGCTTTCTTT	CASSLIRDSQGAFF
TRBV11-1	NA	NA	TRBJ1-6	TGTGCCAGCAGCTTATGGCAGGATTCACCCCTCCACTTT	CASSLWQDSPLHF
TRBV20-1	NA	few	TRBJ2-7	TGCAGTGCTAGTGGGGCCCTAACCTACGAGCAGTACTTC	CSASGALTYEQYF
TRBV18	TRBD1	few	TRBJ1-2	TGTGCCAGCTCACCACCGGGACAGGGTGGCTATGGCTACACCTTC	CASSPPGQGGYGYTF
TRBV20-1	NA	NA	TRBJ2-5	TGCAGTGCTAGGGTCCTCACGGGGAAAGAGACCCAGTACTTC	CSARVLTGKETQYF
TRBV9	TRBD1	NA	TRBJ1-6	TGTGCCAGCAGCCCCTGGACAGGGGGCAATTCACCCCTCCACTTT	CASSPWTGGNSPLHF
TRBV7-9	TRBD1	NA	TRBJ1-2	TGTGCCAGCAGGCTAACAGGGGGAGGTGGCTACACCTTC	CASRLTGGGGYTF
TRBV5-1	NA	many	TRBJ1-1	TGCGCCAGCACCTTGTCGGCCGGGGGCACTGAAGCTTTCTTT	CASTLSAGGTEAFF
TRBV29-1	NA	NA	TRBJ1-3	TGCAGCGTTCTTACAGGCTTTGGAAACACCATATATTTT	CSVLTGFGNTIYF
TRBV11-2	NA	NA	TRBJ2-4	TGTGCCAGCAGCTTATCGAGGGGGAACATTCAGTACTTC	CASSLSRGNIQYF
TRBV11-2	NA	few	TRBJ2-2	TGTGCCAGCAGCCCCCGGTGGTCTTCGAACACCGGGGAGCTGTTTTTT	CASSPRWSSNTGELFF
TRBV20-1	NA	NA	TRBJ1-2	TGCAGTGCCACGGGGAGCCGGAACTATGGCTACACCTTC	CSATGSRNYGYTF
TRBV27	TRBD1	few	TRBJ1-2	TGTGCCAGCAGTCCGCGCAGGGGGGTTAACTATGGCTACACCTTC	CASSPRRGVNYGYTF
TRBV5-1	TRBD2	many	TRBJ2-5	TGCGCCAGCAGACGATCCGGGACTAGCGGGGAAGAGACCCAGTACTTC	CASRRSGTSGEETQYF
TRBV7-9	TRBD1	NA	TRBJ1-4	TGTGCCAGCAGCTTATTGGGACAGGTTAATGAAAAACTGTTTTTT	CASSLLGQVNEKLFF
TRBV6-2/TRBV6-3	TRBD1	few	TRBJ2-5	TGTGCCAGCAGTTGGGACAGGGAACTTGCAGAGACCCAGTACTTC	CASSWDRELAETQYF
TRBV4-1	NA	few	TRBJ2-2	TGCGCCAGCAGCCAAGAAGCCCCCTGGGCGAACACCGGGGAGCTGTTTTTT	CASSQEAPWANTGELFF
TRBV4-2	NA	NA	TRBJ1-2	TGTGCCAGCAGCCAAGTAGGCCGGGAGGGAGGCTACACCTTC	CASSQVGREGGYTF
TRBV12-5	NA	many	TRBJ2-3	TGTGCTAGTGGCACTGACAGGTCAGATACGCAGTATTTT	CASGTDRSDTQYF
TRBV6-5	NA	NA	TRBJ1-2	TGTGCCAGCAGTTACTCCCTGGACTATGGCTACACCTTC	CASSYSLDYGYTF
TRBV9	TRBD1	NA	TRBJ2-5	TGTGCCAGCAGCGTCGGGGACAGGGGGTTTTTACCGCAAGAGACCCAGTACTTC	CASSVGDRGFLPQETQYF
TRBV20-1	TRBD1	few	TRBJ2-5	TGCAGTGCTACTGGGACAGTCCAAGAGACCCAGTACTTC	CSATGTVQETQYF
TRBV7-2	TRBD2	NA	TRBJ2-1	TGTGCCAGCAGCTCGCAACTAGCGGGGACCTCCTACAATGAGCAGTTCTTC	CASSSQLAGTSYNEQFF
TRBV20-1	NA	NA	TRBJ1-4	TGCAGTGCTAGTGGGGCGGCAAGATTAAATGAAAAACTGTTTTTT	CSASGAARLNEKLFF
TRBV20-1	NA	many	TRBJ2-5	TGCAGTGCTAGGCTCCTCCAATACCAAGAGACCCAGTACTTC	CSARLLQYQETQYF
TRBV7-2	NA	NA	TRBJ2-5	TGTGCCAGCAGCTTAGGGGTTGGAGCTACCCAAGAGACCCAGTACTTC	CASSLGVGATQETQYF
TRBV7-2	TRBD2	many	TRBJ2-3	TGTGCCAGCAGCCCCTCCCAAGCGGGGGGCACAGATACGCAGTATTTT	CASSPSQAGGTDTQYF
TRBV28	NA	NA	TRBJ1-5	TGTGCCAGCAGGCGACGGTTCCCCCACGGGAGCAATCAGCCCCAGCATTTT	CASRRRFPHGSNQPQHF
TRBV7-2	NA	many	TRBJ2-5	TGTGCCAGCAGCTTCAGTAGACACCAAGAGACCCAGTACTTC	CASSFSRHQETQYF